The 32 T cell receptor beta chains presented below share a single source sample, sequenced in a study of OX40 agonist ivuxolimab in advanced cancers. Profiling relied on immunoSEQ multiplex PCR, and the TCRdb table lists in-frame clones only, not all of them. Among more than 70,000 clones, roughly nine tenths were seen once, and the ten largest hold around 2.8%. Sequencing was performed on CD4+ or CD8+ T cells sorted from blood, taken in a trial of the OX40 agonist ivuxolimab. The receptors here all came from an adult with an advanced solid tumor such as melanoma, head and neck, liver or kidney cancer.

This chain uses TRBV6-1 with TRBJ1-2, with TRBD1 as a possible D gene (6 bases). V was pared by 3 bases and J by 2 bases, with 13 bases between. The CDR3 loop spans 15 amino acids. In germline, CDR1 is MNHNS, CDR2 SASEGT. The CDR3 loop reads CASSESAGVNYGYTF. In DNA, the CDR3 is TGTGCCAGCAGTGAGTCGGCAGGGGTAAACTATGGCTACACCTTC.

The J gene is TRBJ1-2, the V gene TRBV7-2; no definite D call. CDR3 size: 14 residues. V lost 8 bases and J lost 4, with 17 bases in between. Germline CDR1 reads SGHTA; CDR2 reads FQGNSA. In DNA, the CDR3 is TGTGCCAGCGCCCTCCGGGATCCATCCTATGGCTACACCTTC. It codes for CASALRDPSYGYTF.

The chain combines TRBV6-5 with TRBJ1-2; D not resolved. V lost 8 bases to trimming and J lost 8 bases, with 18 bases between them. From germline, CDR1 is MNHEY and CDR2 SVGAGI. CDR3 size: 13 residues. The CDR3 DNA follows: TGTGCCAGCGGCGACCCTAGGGCGGAGGGCTACACCTTC. Encoded protein: CASGDPRAEGYTF.

This sequence joins TRBV30 and TRBJ1-1; D unclear. The CDR3 covers 16 residues. Germline CDR1 is GTSNPN and CDR2 is SVGIG (reference sequence). The CDR3 protein is CAWSPGSGMKNTEAFF. Here the CDR3 DNA reads TGTGCATGGTCCCCCGGGTCCGGTATGAAGAACACTGAAGCTTTCTTT.

V usage is TRBV7-9 and J usage is TRBJ1-2, with TRBD1 matching over 7 bases. The germline V gene encodes CDR1 SEHNR and CDR2 FQNEAQ (reference sequence). With 5 bases clipped from V and 3 bases from J, the junction kept 12 bases outside the gene matches. The CDR3 has 16 residues. The CDR3 region is CASSNPGGTEHYGYTF. CDR3 sequence (DNA): TGTGCCAGCAGCAACCCCGGAGGGACAGAACACTATGGCTACACCTTC.

The rearrangement uses TRBV2 and TRBJ2-3; tentatively, D is TRBD2 (6 bases). CDR1 and CDR2 (germline): SNHLY, FYNNEI. The V gene lost 6 bases and the J gene lost 5 bases, with 15 bases spanning the gap. The CDR3 runs 14 residues. The CDR3 sequence: CASSRDSNQDTQYF. The CDR3 DNA is TGTGCCAGCAGCCGGGACTCCAATCAAGATACGCAGTATTTT.

The chain has TRBV28 and TRBJ1-4; TRBD1 matches 10 bases. The V gene's germline CDR1 is MDHEN and CDR2 SYDVKM. V dropped 8 bases and J dropped 9; count of bases not matched to a gene: 12. The CDR3 contains 15 residues. The CDR3 here is CASGGQGGLRQKLFF. CDR3 bases: TGTGCCAGCGGAGGACAGGGGGGCCTTCGGCAAAAACTGTTTTTT.

The J gene is TRBJ2-1, the V gene TRBV27; possible D gene TRBD2, 6 bases. Germline V gene data show CDR1 as MNHEY and CDR2 as SMNVEV (reference sequence). The V and J ends lost 6 bases and 4 bases respectively, with 10 bases between them. The CDR3 consists of 13 residues. The CDR3 DNA is TGTGCCAGCAGACTCGGGGGTTACAATGAGCAGTTCTTC. Encoded protein: CASRLGGYNEQFF.

This clone was seen just once. V is TRBV5-6 and J is TRBJ1-2; weak D call: TRBD1 (6 bases). The V end lost 4 bases, the J end lost 8 bases, and 30 bases lay between the germline ends. The CDR3 loop spans 18 amino acids. CDR1 SGHDT and CDR2 YYEEEE come from the germline V gene. The CDR3 DNA follows: TGTGCCAGCAGCGACCGCGGCCGTACAGGGCCCTTTATGCGGGGCTACACCTTC. This sequence encodes CASSDRGRTGPFMRGYTF.

The chain carries TRBV4-1 and TRBJ1-2, with D perhaps TRBD1 (5 bases). Between the trimmed V and J ends, which lost 4 bases and 2 bases, there was a span of 14 bases. Germline V CDR1 and CDR2: MGHRA, YSYEKL. CDR3 size: 15 residues. CDR3 protein: CASSPMSRANYGYTF. The CDR3 DNA follows: TGCGCCAGCAGCCCAATGAGCAGGGCCAACTATGGCTACACCTTC.

V and J are TRBV15 and TRBJ1-4; D is unresolved. The CDR3 covers 13 residues. V lost 6 bases and J lost 3, with 8 bases in between. Germline CDR1 LNHNV, CDR2 YYDKDF (reference sequence). This chain's CDR3 is CATREGANEKLFF. The CDR3 DNA follows: TGTGCCACCAGGGAGGGAGCTAATGAAAAACTGTTTTTT.

This chain links TRBV5-1 with TRBJ1-2; tentatively, D is TRBD1 (6 bases). The CDR3 spans 14 residues. Germline CDR1 reads SGHRS; CDR2 reads YFSETQ. V was shortened by 6 bases and J by 0 bases, with 12 bases between the two germline ends. The CDR3 nucleotides are TGCGCCAGCAAGCCCGGGACATCTAACTATGGCTACACCTTC. It translates to CASKPGTSNYGYTF.

This chain connects TRBV5-4 to TRBJ2-5; 9 nucleotides agree with TRBD2. This CDR3 contains 15 residues. Germline V gene lookup returns CDR1 SGHNT and CDR2 YYREEE (reference sequence). V dropped 0 bases and J dropped 2; count of bases not matched to a gene: 2. The CDR3 loop reads CASSLVSGGQETQYF. DNA for the CDR3: TGTGCCAGCAGCTTGGTTAGCGGGGGTCAAGAGACCCAGTACTTC.

The rearrangement joins TRBV27 to TRBJ2-2; D possibly corresponds to TRBD2 (5 bases). The CDR3 is 13 residues long. Germline V gene data show CDR1 as MNHEY and CDR2 as SMNVEV (reference sequence). Trimming took 6 bases from V and 8 from J, leaving 13 bases between them. DNA for the CDR3: TGTGCCAGCAGGTCTCGGGGTAGGGGGGAGCTGTTTTTT. Protein product: CASRSRGRGELFF.

The DNA for the CDR3 is TGTGCCAGCAGTCAGGGCGGTAGCTATGGCTACACCTTC. Amino acids: CASSQGGSYGYTF. The chain combines TRBV7-9 with TRBJ1-2, with D possibly being TRBD1 (5 bases). Germline assignment: CDR1 SEHNR and CDR2 FQNEAQ (reference sequence). This CDR3 is built from 13 residues. V dropped 6 bases and J dropped 4 bases, with 12 bases sitting between them.

There are a few counts of this clone. The V call is TRBV5-4, the J call TRBJ2-7, with TRBD2 matching 8 bases. CDR3 length equals 14 residues. Trimming at V came to 4 bases and at J to 2 bases, leaving 5 bases not matched to a gene. In germline, CDR1 is SGHNT, CDR2 YYREEE (reference sequence). CDR3 in DNA: TGTGCCAGCAGCCCTATAGCGGGACCCTACGAGCAGTACTTC. Translated, it gives CASSPIAGPYEQYF.

The chain carries TRBV6-5 and TRBJ2-7; a possible D gene is TRBD2 (6 bases). This CDR3 is 16 amino acids long. The V end lost 4 bases, the J end lost 7 bases, and 23 bases lay between the germline ends. CDR1 is MNHEY, CDR2 SVGAGI, per germline. The CDR3 DNA reads as TGTGCCAGCAGTTCCTCGCCGGGACTGGGTGTCGGGGAGCAGTACTTC. Amino acids: CASSSSPGLGVGEQYF.

Notes on this clone: Germline and junction disagree at one end, which may indicate a read error. The chain links TRBV25-1 to TRBJ1-1; D not resolved. The CDR3 spans 8 residues. Germline V gives CDR1 MGHDK, CDR2 SYGVNS. The CDR3 nucleotides are TGTGCCACCCCATTCGGGGTATTT. The encoded protein is CATPFGVF.

This chain joins TRBV6-6 and TRBJ2-1, with 7 bases identical to TRBD2. There are 14 residues in the CDR3. Unmatched junction bases numbered 3, after V lost 6 bases and J lost 1 base. Per germline, CDR1 MNHNY and CDR2 SVGAGI (reference sequence). The CDR3 bases are TGTGCCAGCAGCGTTAGCGGGTCCTACAATGAGCAGTTCTTC. Amino acids: CASSVSGSYNEQFF.

V and J are TRBV27 and TRBJ2-6; possible D gene TRBD2, 6 bases. This CDR3 region has 16 residues. V gave up 8 bases and J gave up 3 bases, with 17 bases separating them. In germline, CDR1 is MNHEY, CDR2 SMNVEV (reference sequence). This chain's CDR3 is CASVDLAGNGANVLTF. The CDR3 DNA reads as TGTGCCAGCGTCGACCTCGCGGGGAATGGGGCCAACGTCCTGACTTTC.

The CDR3 coding sequence is TGTGCCAGCAGCTCGTCGAGTCGGGGAAACACCATATATTTT. This gives the protein CASSSSSRGNTIYF. The J gene is TRBJ1-3, the V gene TRBV5-4; D not certain. Germline V gene lookup returns CDR1 SGHNT and CDR2 YYREEE (reference sequence). V was shortened by 3 bases and J by 4 bases, with 11 bases between the two germline ends. The CDR3 is 14 residues long.

The chain recombines TRBV10-1 with TRBJ2-1, with 7 nucleotides matching TRBD1. The V segment lost 10 bases and the J segment 9 bases; nucleotides outside the gene matches: 15. The CDR3 runs 14 residues. The V gene's germline CDR1 is WNHNN and CDR2 SYGVQD (reference sequence). CDR3 nucleotide sequence: TGCGCCACCCAAAGAGACAGGGTTAACGGTGAGCAGTTCTTC. Residues: CATQRDRVNGEQFF.

This clone was observed a single time. The chain uses TRBV2 and TRBJ2-5; no firm D call. This CDR3 contains 12 residues. CDR1 is SNHLY and CDR2 is FYNNEI in the germline V gene. V lost 5 bases, J lost 5 bases, and 9 bases lay in between. The CDR3 sequence: CASSSTRETQYF. Here the CDR3 DNA reads TGTGCCAGCAGTTCTACTCGGGAGACCCAGTACTTC.

The rearrangement joins TRBV19 to TRBJ1-4; no clear D gene. In germline, CDR1 is LNHDA, CDR2 SQIVND (reference sequence). The CDR3 has 14 residues. V was clipped by 7 bases and J by 8 bases, with 17 bases between them. CDR3: CASTDPIGREKLFF. The CDR3 DNA reads as TGTGCCAGTACCGATCCCATCGGGAGGGAAAAACTGTTTTTT. The full variable domain, its missing parts supplied by reference TRBV19 and TRBJ1-4, is DGGITQSPKYLFRKEGQNVTLSCEQNLNHDAMYWYRQDPGQGLRLIYYSQIVNDFQKGDIAEGYSVSREKKESFPLTVTSAQKNPTAFYLCASTDPIGREKLFFGSGTQLSVL.

This sequence joins TRBV21-1 and TRBJ1-1. TRBV21-1 is tagged as a pseudogene. The CDR3 runs to 12 residues. The DNA for the CDR3 is TGTGCCAGCAGCAAAGAAGGCACTGAAGCTTTCTTT. This encodes CASSKEGTEAFF.

V and J are TRBV18 and TRBJ1-1, with D unclear. Trimming stripped 2 bases from V and 0 bases from J, with 10 bases between. Germline V gene data show CDR1 as KGHSH and CDR2 as LQKENI. The CDR3 has 15 residues. CDR3 nucleotides: TGTGCCAGCTCACCAACATCGGCCTTGAACACTGAAGCTTTCTTT. Translation gives CASSPTSALNTEAFF.

The chain couples TRBV7-2 to TRBJ2-1, with 8 positions matching TRBD2. Germline V gives CDR1 SGHTA, CDR2 FQGNSA. Unmatched junction bases numbered 3, after V lost 3 bases and J lost 5 bases. The CDR3 spans 14 residues. The CDR3, as DNA: TGTGCCAGCAGCTTCGGGGGGGCAAACAATGAGCAGTTCTTC. Translating gives CASSFGGANNEQFF.

This clone was recorded only once. V gene TRBV5-6 combines with J gene TRBJ2-5; 12 bases are a match to TRBD2. The CDR3 has 19 residues. Trimming at V came to 4 bases and at J to 0 bases, leaving 13 bases not matched to a gene. The germline CDR1 and CDR2 sequences are SGHDT and YYEEEE. This chain's CDR3 is CASSKRTSGDVLYQETQYF. The DNA of the CDR3 is TGTGCCAGCAGCAAACGGACTAGCGGGGACGTGCTATACCAAGAGACCCAGTACTTC.

V and J are TRBV11-2 and TRBJ2-7, with 7 bases that match TRBD1. V lost 4 bases to trimming and J lost 9 bases; unmatched junction nucleotides: 6. The CDR3 runs 12 residues. The germline V gene has CDR1 SGHAT and CDR2 FQNNGV. CDR3 sequence: CASSSNRGWQYF. The CDR3, as DNA: TGTGCCAGCAGCTCCAACAGGGGATGGCAGTACTTC.

The chain has TRBV25-1 and TRBJ2-1, with 8 bases identical to TRBD1. The V and J ends lost 1 base and 3 bases, in that order; junction bases with no gene match: 2. The CDR3 consists of 15 residues. Germline-derived CDR1 and CDR2 are MGHDK and SYGVNS. The CDR3 loop reads CASSEWGQDYNEQFF. CDR3 in DNA: TGTGCCAGCAGTGAATGGGGACAGGACTACAATGAGCAGTTCTTC. Full variable domain (rest looked up from reference TRBV25-1 and TRBJ2-1): EADIYQTPRYLVIGTGKKITLECSQTMGHDKMYWYQQDPGMELHLIHYSYGVNSTEKGDLSSESTVSRIRTEHFPLTLESARPSHTSQYLCASSEWGQDYNEQFFGPGTRLTVL.

The V gene is TRBV28, the J gene TRBJ2-7; maybe TRBD1 (5 bases). There are 14 residues in the CDR3. Germline-derived CDR1 and CDR2 are MDHEN and SYDVKM. Trimming shortened V by 11 bases and J by 0 bases, and 17 bases separated the two germline ends. CDR3: CAGSTGPSSYEQYF. In nucleotides, the CDR3 is TGTGCCGGGTCTACAGGACCAAGCTCCTACGAGCAGTACTTC.

This chain joins TRBV5-1 and TRBJ1-1, with TRBD1 matching 10 bases. The CDR3 sequence is 17 residues long. V was clipped by 0 bases and J by 3 bases; unmatched bases: 8. From germline, CDR1 is SGHRS and CDR2 YFSETQ. For the CDR3, the DNA is TGCGCCAGCAGCTTGGTGGGGACAGGGGTTTGGGACACTGAAGCTTTCTTT. Its translation is CASSLVGTGVWDTEAFF.